Listed here are 16 T cell receptor beta chains from one sample, sequenced in a study of T cell responses to AZD1222 COVID-19 vaccine. Repertoires were generated with immunoSEQ multiplex PCR, while TCRdb's copy carries only in-frame clones and drops some. Of roughly 150,000 clones listed, 92% are singletons. The starting material was peripheral blood, obtained 28 days after the second AZD1222 dose. Receptor source: an adult who received the AZD1222 COVID-19 vaccine.

The V call is TRBV11-2, the J call TRBJ1-4; TRBD1 might be the D (5 bases). V was pared by 5 bases and J by 4 bases, with 14 bases between. The CDR3 is 15 amino acids. Germline V gene data show CDR1 as SGHAT and CDR2 as FQNNGV. As DNA, the CDR3 is TGTGCCAGCAGCATCGGGGCGGGATTTAATGAAAAACTGTTTTTT. This sequence encodes CASSIGAGFNEKLFF.

This chain links TRBV13 with TRBJ2-1; D is undetermined. The CDR3 length is 15 residues. CDR1 and CDR2 (germline): PRHDT, FYEKMQ (reference sequence). V lost 1 base and J 3 bases, leaving 10 bases between the germline ends. The chain's CDR3 is CASSLAGSNYNEQFF. The CDR3 bases are TGTGCCAGCAGCTTAGCGGGTAGTAACTACAATGAGCAGTTCTTC.

V gene TRBV5-6 combines with J gene TRBJ1-2; D gene ambiguous. Trimming left V 2 bases short and J 8 bases short, with 10 bases between. The germline V gene has CDR1 SGHDT and CDR2 YYEEEE. The CDR3 totals 12 residues. The CDR3 is CASSFGSGGYTF. The CDR3 DNA sequence: TGTGCCAGCAGCTTTGGCTCTGGCGGCTACACCTTC.

The chain combines TRBV7-2 with TRBJ2-7; 8 bases match TRBD1. Germline-derived CDR1 and CDR2 are SGHTA and FQGNSA. The CDR3 is 13 residues long. Unmatched junction bases numbered 6, after V lost 5 bases and J lost 6 bases. Here the CDR3 reads CASSIQGQGEQYF. DNA of the CDR3: TGTGCCAGCAGCATCCAAGGACAGGGCGAGCAGTACTTC.

The rearrangement joins TRBV11-2 to TRBJ2-7; D uncertain. Trimming removed 0 bases from V and 1 base from J, with 7 bases in between. CDR1 and CDR2 from the germline V gene are SGHAT and FQNNGV. The CDR3 has 14 residues. The CDR3 region has the DNA TGTGCCAGCAGCTTAGAGGGCAGATCCTACGAGCAGTACTTC. Residues: CASSLEGRSYEQYF.

The chain carries TRBV5-1 and TRBJ2-3; D is possibly TRBD2 (6 bases). Germline V gene data show CDR1 as SGHRS and CDR2 as YFSETQ. The CDR3 length is 16 residues. Trimming cost V 0 bases and J 1 base, with 12 bases left between them. CDR3 nucleotide sequence: TGCGCCAGCAGCTTGGGGGACGGGGGACGCACAGATACGCAGTATTTT. Its protein is CASSLGDGGRTDTQYF.

The chain carries TRBV30 and TRBJ1-1; D gene uncertain. V was pared by 8 bases and J by 7 bases, with 14 bases between. The CDR3 extends over 11 amino acids. Germline assignment: CDR1 GTSNPN and CDR2 SVGIG (reference sequence). Written as DNA, the CDR3 is TGTGCCACCTCCCCTGCGGGTGAAGCTTTCTTT. Translated: CATSPAGEAFF.

The chain is built from TRBV5-6 and TRBJ1-1; the D is unclear. Germline loops: CDR1 SGHDT, CDR2 YYEEEE. The CDR3 covers 15 residues. V was pared by 0 bases and J by 0 bases, with 9 bases between. CDR3 DNA: TGTGCCAGCAGCTTGGTCGCCAGAATGAACACTGAAGCTTTCTTT. It codes for CASSLVARMNTEAFF.

This chain connects TRBV6-6 to TRBJ2-7; TRBD2 matches 10 bases. The CDR3 runs to 15 residues. Germline V CDR1 and CDR2: MNHNY, SVGAGI (reference sequence). The ends lost 6 bases at V and 7 bases at J; junction bases unmatched: 12. This CDR3 is CASRPSGGGMWEQYF. The CDR3 DNA follows: TGTGCCAGCAGGCCCAGCGGGGGGGGGATGTGGGAGCAGTACTTC.

The genes are TRBV4-1 and TRBJ1-2; 12 nucleotides align to TRBD1. Germline-derived CDR1 and CDR2 are MGHRA and YSYEKL. V was clipped by 3 bases and J by 4 bases; unmatched bases: 18. This CDR3 is built from 20 residues. CDR3 in amino acids: CASSQAYGGTGGLRVYGYTF. The CDR3 bases are TGCGCCAGCAGCCAGGCGTACGGCGGGACAGGGGGCCTCAGAGTCTATGGCTACACCTTC.

V is TRBV6-6 and J is TRBJ1-2; D remains ambiguous. From germline, CDR1 is MNHNY and CDR2 SVGAGI (reference sequence). This CDR3 is 11 amino acids long. Trimming removed 2 bases at V and 8 bases at J, with 6 bases between. The CDR3 coding sequence is TGTGCCAGCAGTTACGGGCCGGGCTACACCTTC. It encodes CASSYGPGYTF.

The chain combines TRBV19 with TRBJ2-2; perhaps TRBD2 as D (6 bases). V was trimmed by 3 bases and J by 7 bases, leaving 18 bases between them. CDR1 LNHDA and CDR2 SQIVND come from the germline V gene (reference sequence). This CDR3 comprises 16 residues. The CDR3 spells CASSIGLAGRDGELFF. The CDR3 coding sequence is TGTGCCAGTAGTATCGGTCTGGCAGGGCGGGACGGGGAGCTGTTTTTT.

This clone came up a few times. This chain joins TRBV27 and TRBJ1-4; maybe TRBD1 (6 bases). Per germline, CDR1 MNHEY and CDR2 SMNVEV (reference sequence). There are 14 residues in the CDR3. V lost 2 bases and J 6 bases, leaving 10 bases between the germline ends. CDR3 loop: CASSLNGGDEKLFF. The CDR3 coding sequence is TGTGCCAGCAGTTTAAATGGGGGCGATGAAAAACTGTTTTTT.

DNA of the CDR3: TGTCCACCCAAAGATCGGTGCTATGGCTACACCTTC. Amino acids: CPPKDRCYGYTF. The chain carries TRBV12-2 and TRBJ1-2. TRBV12-2 corresponds to a pseudogene. The CDR3 length is 12 residues.

The chain combines TRBV7-3 with TRBJ2-1; D tentatively reads TRBD1 or TRBD2 (5 bases each). V was clipped by 1 base and J by 11 bases, with 9 bases between them. The CDR3 length is 12 residues. Per the germline V gene, CDR1 is SGHTA and CDR2 is FQGTGA. This CDR3 reads CASSLIGDQQFF. CDR3 in DNA: TGTGCCAGCAGCTTAATAGGGGACCAGCAGTTCTTC.

The J gene is TRBJ1-2, the V gene TRBV5-1; D is uncertain. The CDR3 has 13 residues. Trimming pared 3 bases from V and 4 bases from J, leaving 10 bases between. The germline V gene encodes CDR1 SGHRS and CDR2 YFSETQ. The CDR3 coding sequence is TGCGCCAGCAGCTCATCTTTACCCTATGGCTACACCTTC. It is translated as CASSSSLPYGYTF.